Each of the 28 T cell receptor beta chains below was sequenced from the same sample in a study of blood T cell repertoires in COVID-19. Here immunoSEQ multiplex PCR was the method, and the copy in TCRdb shows in-frame clones only, minus some. The sample contains some 130,000 clones, 86% of which appear only once. Sequenced: PBMCs or T cells enriched from blood (not recorded which). These receptors were taken from a man in his fifties who had recovered from COVID-19.

This clone was recorded only once. This chain links TRBV18 with TRBJ1-3; D gene uncertain. The CDR3 contains 15 residues. Per the germline V gene, CDR1 is KGHSH and CDR2 is LQKENI. V dropped 2 bases and J dropped 7 bases, with 15 bases sitting between them. Here the CDR3 reads CASSPMPAVGNTIYF. CDR3 nucleotide sequence: TGTGCCAGCTCACCAATGCCCGCGGTGGGTAACACCATATATTTT. Supplemented by reference TRBV18 and TRBJ1-3, the full variable domain reads NAGVMQNPRHLVRRRGQEARLRCSPMKGHSHVYWYRQLPEEGLKFMVYLQKENIIDESGMPKERFSAEFPKEGPSILRIQQVVRGDSAAYFCASSPMPAVGNTIYFGEGSWLTVV.

V usage is TRBV3-1 (or the pseudogene TRBV3-2) and J usage is TRBJ2-3; D gene ambiguous. Germline loops: CDR1 LGHDT, CDR2 YNNKEL (reference sequence). Trimming shortened V by 0 bases and J by 4 bases, and 5 bases separated the two germline ends. The CDR3 totals 13 residues. CDR3 coding DNA: TGTGCCAGCAGCCAAGATCCGTCAGATACGCAGTATTTT. Translation gives CASSQDPSDTQYF.

V gene TRBV7-3 combines with J gene TRBJ1-1; D remains ambiguous. CDR1 SGHTA and CDR2 FQGTGA come from the germline V gene. Trimming left V 5 bases short and J 0 bases short, with 7 bases between. CDR3 length: 13 amino acids. CDR3 loop: CASSPSMNTEAFF. The CDR3 region has the DNA TGTGCCAGCAGCCCATCCATGAACACTGAAGCTTTCTTT.

The chain employs TRBV2 and TRBJ1-5; 8 bases agree with TRBD1. CDR1 and CDR2 from the germline V gene are SNHLY and FYNNEI. This CDR3 spans 14 amino acids. The junction had 6 bases not matched to a gene; V was cut back by 6 bases and J by 5 bases. This CDR3 is CASRGQEIYQPQHF. Written as DNA, the CDR3 is TGTGCCAGCAGGGGACAGGAGATTTATCAGCCCCAGCATTTT.

The chain joins TRBV4-1 to TRBJ2-1; 7 bases map to TRBD1. Germline-derived CDR1 and CDR2 are MGHRA and YSYEKL. V was clipped by 6 bases and J by 8 bases; unmatched bases: 10. This CDR3 has 14 residues. The CDR3 spells CASSPDRLEDEQFF. The CDR3 DNA is TGCGCCAGCAGTCCGGACAGGTTGGAGGATGAGCAGTTCTTC.

The chain links TRBV18 to TRBJ2-5; 10 nucleotides line up with TRBD2. The CDR3 totals 19 residues. After removal of 0 bases from V and 2 bases from J, the junction contained 12 bases not matched to a gene. Germline V CDR1 and CDR2: KGHSH, LQKENI. CDR3 DNA sequence: TGTGCCAGCTCACCACCTCTAGCGGGAGAGCGGAGTAATCAAGAGACCCAGTACTTC. Its translation: CASSPPLAGERSNQETQYF. The full variable domain, with the rest looked up from reference TRBV18 and TRBJ2-5, is NAGVMQNPRHLVRRRGQEARLRCSPMKGHSHVYWYRQLPEEGLKFMVYLQKENIIDESGMPKERFSAEFPKEGPSILRIQQVVRGDSAAYFCASSPPLAGERSNQETQYFGPGTRLLVL.

This chain joins TRBV30 and TRBJ2-7; the D is unclear. The CDR3 sequence is 13 residues long. With 2 bases removed from V and 1 base from J, the gap between germline ends came to 9 bases. Germline lookup yields CDR1 GTSNPN and CDR2 SVGIG (reference sequence). DNA of the CDR3: TGTGCCTGGAGTCTGGAGAGGTCCTACGAGCAGTACGTC. Encoded protein: CAWSLERSYEQYV.

The chain links TRBV18 to TRBJ2-6; 12 bases fit TRBD1. Germline V gives CDR1 KGHSH, CDR2 LQKENI. The J segment lost 1 base and the V segment lost 4 bases, leaving 8 bases of the junction unmatched. The CDR3 runs 19 residues. CDR3 in DNA: TGTGCCAGCTCACTAAGACCGGGACAGGGGGCTTCTGGGGCCAACGTCCTGACTTTC. It codes for CASSLRPGQGASGANVLTF.

The chain links TRBV7-2 to TRBJ2-7; D gene unclear. Germline loops: CDR1 SGHTA, CDR2 FQGNSA. CDR3 size: 14 residues. V lost 2 bases and J 0 bases, leaving 8 bases between the germline ends. CDR3 nucleotides: TGTGCCAGCAGCTTAAGCGCTAACTCCTACGAGCAGTACTTC. Protein: CASSLSANSYEQYF.

CDR3 in DNA: TGTGCCAGCAGCAATCTTGGACTAGCGGGACCTCTAGCCAAAAACATTCAGTACTTC. Its protein product is CASSNLGLAGPLAKNIQYF. V gene TRBV21-1 combines with J gene TRBJ2-4; the table's D gene call, TRBD2, was not cross checked with the DNA. TRBV21-1 is deemed a pseudogene. The CDR3 is 19 amino acids.

This clone showed up just a few times. J is TRBJ2-2 and V is TRBV28, with 7 bases identical to TRBD1. Germline lookup yields CDR1 MDHEN and CDR2 SYDVKM. V was pared by 8 bases and J by 4 bases, with 7 bases of the junction left unmatched. The CDR3 length is 14 residues. CDR3 nucleotide sequence: TGTGCCAGCGGAAAGCCAGGGGGCACCGGGGAGCTGTTTTTT. Its translation: CASGKPGGTGELFF.

This clone appeared a single time. The chain uses TRBV11-2 and TRBJ2-1; D gene unclear. Germline-derived CDR1 and CDR2 are SGHAT and FQNNGV. The ends were cut back, 7 bases at V and 2 bases at J, with 9 bases in the middle. CDR3 length: 13 residues. This CDR3 is CASTPSAYNEQFF. The CDR3 DNA sequence: TGTGCCAGCACCCCATCAGCCTACAATGAGCAGTTCTTC.

The chain carries TRBV7-2 and TRBJ1-1; D ambiguous. This CDR3 region has 15 residues. V was trimmed by 1 base and J by 6 bases, leaving 15 bases between them. Germline-derived CDR1 and CDR2 are SGHTA and FQGNSA. The CDR3 is CASSLEYRSFAEAFF. The CDR3 DNA reads TGTGCCAGCAGCTTAGAATACAGATCTTTCGCTGAAGCTTTCTTT.

With regard to this clone: Other DNA sequences within the sample encode an identical CDR3. The chain links TRBV7-9 to TRBJ1-4; 9 bases are a match to TRBD1. CDR1 SEHNR and CDR2 FQNEAQ come from the germline V gene (reference sequence). Trimming removed 4 bases from V and 2 bases from J; junction bases left unmatched: 5. The CDR3 is 16 amino acids. The CDR3 protein is CASSSRTGGTNEKLFF. For the CDR3, the DNA is TGTGCCAGCAGCTCCCGAACAGGGGGCACTAATGAAAAACTGTTTTTT.

The V and J genes are TRBV7-2 and TRBJ1-2; 8 bases are a match to TRBD1. V dropped 3 bases and J dropped 4; count of bases not matched to a gene: 4. The CDR3 consists of 14 residues. Germline CDR1 SGHTA, CDR2 FQGNSA. The chain's CDR3 is CASSLGDRSYGYTF. CDR3 nucleotide sequence: TGTGCCAGCAGCTTGGGGGACAGGAGCTATGGCTACACCTTC.

This clone was observed once. The chain links TRBV20-1 to TRBJ2-3, with 9 nucleotides matching TRBD2. Per the germline V gene, CDR1 is DFQATT and CDR2 is SNEGSKA (reference sequence). This CDR3 spans 10 amino acids. The ends lost 1 base at V and 14 bases at J; junction bases unmatched: 1. CDR3 amino acids: CSARGLAVYF. CDR3 in DNA: TGCAGTGCTAGAGGACTAGCGGTGTATTTT.

The gene calls are TRBV5-1 and TRBJ2-2, with no clear D. The germline CDR1 and CDR2 sequences are SGHRS and YFSETQ. CDR3 size: 15 residues. V was trimmed by 0 bases and J by 0 bases, leaving 6 bases between them. CDR3 sequence: CASSLGTPNTGELFF. The CDR3 bases are TGCGCCAGCAGCTTGGGTACTCCGAACACCGGGGAGCTGTTTTTT. The full variable domain, with the rest looked up from reference TRBV5-1 and TRBJ2-2, is KAGVTQTPRYLIKTRGQQVTLSCSPISGHRSVSWYQQTPGQGLQFLFEYFSETQRNKGNFPGRFSGRQFSNSRSEMNVSTLELGDSALYLCASSLGTPNTGELFFGEGSRLTVL.

V is TRBV5-8 and J is TRBJ2-4, with 8 nucleotides matching TRBD2. Per the germline V gene, CDR1 is SGHTS and CDR2 is YDEGEE. This CDR3 contains 20 residues. After removal of 2 bases from V and 4 bases from J, the junction contained 20 bases not matched to a gene. CDR3 loop: CASSFRLRGDPREEKNIQYF. In DNA form, the CDR3 reads TGTGCCAGCAGCTTCCGTTTGCGGGGGGACCCGAGGGAGGAGAAAAACATTCAGTACTTC.

The genes are TRBV5-8 and TRBJ1-5, with 7 bases identical to TRBD1. Trimming cost V 4 bases and J 0 bases; bases outside gene matches: 4. The CDR3 covers 15 residues. Germline V gene data show CDR1 as SGHTS and CDR2 as YDEGEE. CDR3 sequence: CASSRDRYSNQPQHF. CDR3 bases: TGTGCCAGCAGCCGGGACAGATATAGCAATCAGCCCCAGCATTTT.

In its sample, this clone was seen a few times. The chain has TRBV6-5 and TRBJ2-2; TRBD2 agrees at 14 bases. The J segment lost 10 bases and the V segment lost 7 bases, leaving 8 bases of the junction unmatched. The CDR3 extends over 15 amino acids. Germline V gene data show CDR1 as MNHEY and CDR2 as SVGAGI. The CDR3, as DNA: TGTGCCAGCACGCGGGGACTAGCGGGAGTAATGGAGCTGTTTTTT. Its translation: CASTRGLAGVMELFF.

This chain links TRBV5-6 with TRBJ1-2; 9 bases map to TRBD1. The V and J ends lost 5 bases and 1 base, in that order; junction bases with no gene match: 3. Germline assignment: CDR1 SGHDT and CDR2 YYEEEE. This CDR3 is built from 14 residues. The CDR3 here is CASRGTGRNYGYTF. The CDR3 nucleotides are TGTGCCAGCAGAGGGACAGGGCGTAACTATGGCTACACCTTC.

This chain joins TRBV24-1 and TRBJ1-5; weak D call: TRBD1 (6 bases). The CDR3 spans 13 residues. CDR1 is KGHDR and CDR2 is SFDVKD in the germline V gene. Trimming cost V 4 bases and J 6 bases, with 9 bases left between them. CDR3 DNA sequence: TGTGCCACCAGTGACTCAGGGGTTCAGCCCCAGCATTTT. Its protein is CATSDSGVQPQHF.

CDR3 in amino acids: CASSPSSRGTGNTIYF. For the CDR3, the DNA is TGTGCCAGCTCACCATCTTCCCGGGGAACTGGAAACACCATATATTTT. V is TRBV18 and J is TRBJ1-3; D call uncertain. Trimming took 2 bases from V and 2 from J, leaving 13 bases between them. Germline loops: CDR1 KGHSH, CDR2 LQKENI. The CDR3 has 16 residues.

This chain links TRBV4-1 with TRBJ2-2; 11 bases match TRBD2. Germline values: CDR1 MGHRA, CDR2 YSYEKL. There are 17 residues in the CDR3. V lost 5 bases, J lost 4 bases, and 9 bases stayed unmatched. CDR3 sequence (DNA): TGCGCCAGCAGCGAGTGGCTAGCGGGAGGCCGCACCGGGGAGCTGTTTTTT. Translated: CASSEWLAGGRTGELFF.

The chain employs TRBV30 and TRBJ1-1; a possible D gene is TRBD1 (5 bases). V lost 2 bases, J lost 4 bases, and 11 bases lay in between. This CDR3 contains 13 residues. The germline gives CDR1 GTSNPN, CDR2 SVGIG (reference sequence). CDR3 sequence reads: CAWSIRGGTEAFF. The DNA for the CDR3 is TGTGCCTGGAGTATCCGGGGGGGCACTGAAGCTTTCTTT.

The rearrangement links TRBV19 to TRBJ2-1; tentative D call: TRBD2 (5 bases). In germline, CDR1 is LNHDA, CDR2 SQIVND (reference sequence). Deletions cut 3 bases from V and 4 bases from J, with 10 bases between. CDR3 length equals 14 residues. For the CDR3, the DNA is TGTGCCAGTAGTATCCAGACTATGTACAATGAGCAGTTCTTC. This sequence encodes CASSIQTMYNEQFF.

The genes are TRBV2 and TRBJ1-5, with 9 bases matching TRBD1. Germline CDR1 and CDR2: SNHLY and FYNNEI. This CDR3 comprises 15 residues. V shed 6 bases, J shed 0 bases, and the junction held 3 bases outside the gene matches. CDR3 DNA: TGTGCCAGCAGACAGGGGGCCGATAGCAATCAGCCCCAGCATTTT. Its protein product is CASRQGADSNQPQHF.

The chain carries TRBV7-2 and TRBJ2-3; tentative D call: TRBD2 (6 bases). Trimming removed 6 bases from V and 2 bases from J, with 18 bases in between. From germline, CDR1 is SGHTA and CDR2 FQGNSA. This CDR3 spans 16 amino acids. The CDR3 reads CASRPRSRGSTDTQYF. DNA of the CDR3: TGTGCCAGCAGACCCCGTTCCCGGGGGTCCACAGATACGCAGTATTTT.